The present entry profiles one T cell receptor (beta chain) with its context. Its target antigen remains unknown. Per-base quality was not reported, and no clone a single base away is much larger than it. Inclusive of the bounding cysteine and phenylalanine, the CDR3 is 12 residues long. The read is trimmed to its CDR3 DNA, 36 bases read in frame from base 1. The germline V gene supplies CDR1 SNHLY and CDR2 FYNNEI. V and J are trimmed by 6 bases and 5 bases, and the gene matches miss 3 bases of the junction. During the collection period, no immune events, such as infections, were documented for the healthy donors. To calibrate time-dependent variance in a beta-binomial model of T-cell clone differential abundance, blood repertoires from healthy donors were used as a training cohort. The training cohort included approximately 10 healthy donors, of whom 3 were female and 7 were male. On average the donors were 43 years old, and their ages spanned roughly 25 to 65 years. Obtained from a commercial supplier, whole blood was collected from each healthy donor at three time points set around two weeks apart. For immunosequencing, genomic DNA was extracted from unsorted whole blood.

These data are taken from a study of identifying expanded T cells in peripheral blood (dated by TCRdb to about 2019). Background for the entire study: Technical replicates were generated by sequencing separate aliquots of the same genomic DNA pool, with four replicates compared pairwise.

TCRbeta CDR3 regions were profiled with the immunoSEQ Assay using bias-controlled multiplex PCR amplification of genomic DNA. In the authors' own workflow: The absolute abundance of each unique TCRbeta CDR3 region was quantified after sequences were collapsed and filtered. Differential abundance was assessed using a binomial (Fisher-equivalent) model and a beta-binomial model in which time-dependent variance fitted from healthy donors was added. Clones with fewer than 5 combined templates were excluded, and clones with Benjamini-Hochberg FDR below 0.01 were called differentially abundant. Beta-binomial variance was modeled as a function of total template count across the two samples using the form v = (b*log(k)+a)^2. Not all clones reach the TCRdb copy of this immuneACCESS table, which keeps in-frame sequences only. Checked studies attribute under half of the gap to unresolved V genes and leave the rest unexplained. D and trimming come from the DNA, and the V and J calls and clone size come from that table. The sample table lists tens of thousands of clones, 88% of them with a count of one. The ten largest clones capture 15% to 20% of the sample.

On the study overall, not on this receptor specifically: Across all healthy-donor time intervals, the beta-binomial model significantly lowered both the number of clones called differentially abundant and the false-positive rate. In all healthy donors, the variance in clone template counts between samples taken two weeks apart rose significantly as total template count increased. The binomial model flagged 0.9 to 1.5 differentially abundant clones between technical replicates but about 15 over around two weeks and under 25 over roughly 4 weeks. The authors expected that biological variance in healthy repertoires might rise further over much longer intervals, such as months to years.

The sequence derives from a person aged 18 to 70 in good health. The sequence is built from TRBV2 and TRBJ2-5; 7 junctional bases match TRBD2. Sequencing input: blood. The CDR3 region has the sequence CASRGEGETQYF. The base sequence is TGTGCCAGCAGGGGGGAGGGCGAGACCCAGTACTTC. Supplemented by the reference TRBV2 and TRBJ2-5 proteins around the CDR3, the complete variable domain is EPEVTQTPSHQVTQMGQEVILRCVPISNHLYFYWYRQILGQKVEFLVSFYNNEISEKSEIFDDQFSVERPDGSNFTLKIRSTKLEDSAMYFCASRGEGETQYFGPGTRLLVL.